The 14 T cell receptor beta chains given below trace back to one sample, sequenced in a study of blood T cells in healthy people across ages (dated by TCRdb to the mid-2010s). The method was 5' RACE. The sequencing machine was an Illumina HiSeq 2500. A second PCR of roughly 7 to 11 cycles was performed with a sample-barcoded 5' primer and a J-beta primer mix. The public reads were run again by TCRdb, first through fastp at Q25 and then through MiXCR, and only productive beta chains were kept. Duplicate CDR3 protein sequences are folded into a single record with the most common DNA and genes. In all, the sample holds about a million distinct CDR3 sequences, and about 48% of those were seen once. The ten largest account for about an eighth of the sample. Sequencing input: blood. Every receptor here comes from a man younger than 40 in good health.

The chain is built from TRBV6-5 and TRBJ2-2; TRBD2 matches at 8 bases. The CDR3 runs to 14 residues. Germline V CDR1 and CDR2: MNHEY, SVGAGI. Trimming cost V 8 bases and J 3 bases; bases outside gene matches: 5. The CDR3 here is CASSRGGHTGELFF. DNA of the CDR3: TGTGCCAGCTCTCGGGGGGGACACACCGGGGAGCTGTTTTTT.

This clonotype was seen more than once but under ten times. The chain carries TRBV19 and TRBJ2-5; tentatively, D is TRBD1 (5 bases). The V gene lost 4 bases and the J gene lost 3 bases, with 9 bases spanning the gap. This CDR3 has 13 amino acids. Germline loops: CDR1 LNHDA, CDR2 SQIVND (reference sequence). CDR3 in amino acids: CASSRNRKETQYF. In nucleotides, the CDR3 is TGTGCCAGTAGTAGAAACAGGAAAGAGACCCAGTACTTC.

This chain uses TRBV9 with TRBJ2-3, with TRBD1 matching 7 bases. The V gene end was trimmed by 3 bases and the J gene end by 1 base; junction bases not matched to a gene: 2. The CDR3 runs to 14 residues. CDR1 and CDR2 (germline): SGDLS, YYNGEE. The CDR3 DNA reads TGTGCCAGCAGCGACAGGGGCCGCACAGATACGCAGTATTTT. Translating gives CASSDRGRTDTQYF.

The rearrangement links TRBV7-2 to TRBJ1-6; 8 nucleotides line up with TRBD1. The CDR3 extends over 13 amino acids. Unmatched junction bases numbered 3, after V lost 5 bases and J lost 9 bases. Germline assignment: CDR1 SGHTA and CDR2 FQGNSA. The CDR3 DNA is TGTGCCAGCAGCGTAGACAGGGGTTCACCCCTCCACTTT. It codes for CASSVDRGSPLHF.

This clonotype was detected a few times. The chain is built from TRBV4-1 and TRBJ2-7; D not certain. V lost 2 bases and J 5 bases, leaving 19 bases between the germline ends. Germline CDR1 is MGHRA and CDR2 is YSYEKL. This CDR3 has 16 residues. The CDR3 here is CASSQYQVVRTHEQYF. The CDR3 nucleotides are TGCGCCAGCAGCCAATATCAGGTAGTCCGCACCCACGAGCAGTACTTC.

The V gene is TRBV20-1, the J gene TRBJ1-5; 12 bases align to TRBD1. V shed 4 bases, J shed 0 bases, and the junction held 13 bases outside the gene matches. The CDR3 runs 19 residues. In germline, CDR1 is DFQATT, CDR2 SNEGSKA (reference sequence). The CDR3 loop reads CSAITSGTGGSYSNQPQHF. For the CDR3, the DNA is TGCAGTGCTATTACCTCCGGGACAGGGGGCAGCTATAGCAATCAGCCCCAGCATTTT.

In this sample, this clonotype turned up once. CDR3 sequence: CASSQRTGTGNEQFF. Written as DNA, the CDR3 is TGTGCCAGCTCACAGAGGACAGGGACGGGCAATGAGCAGTTCTTC. The V and J genes are TRBV18 and TRBJ2-1; TRBD1 matches 8 bases. V trimming: 4 bases; J trimming: 6 bases; junction bases outside the gene matches: 8. Germline assignment: CDR1 KGHSH and CDR2 LQKENI. The CDR3 spans 15 residues. Looking up the rest from reference TRBV18 and TRBJ2-1 gives the full variable domain: NAGVMQNPRHLVRRRGQEARLRCSPMKGHSHVYWYRQLPEEGLKFMVYLQKENIIDESGMPKERFSAEFPKEGPSILRIQQVVRGDSAAYFCASSQRTGTGNEQFFGPGTRLTVL.

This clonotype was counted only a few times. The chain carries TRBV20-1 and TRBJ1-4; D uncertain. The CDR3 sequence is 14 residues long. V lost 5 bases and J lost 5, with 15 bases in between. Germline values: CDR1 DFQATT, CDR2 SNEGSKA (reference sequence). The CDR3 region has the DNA TGCAGTGCTCCGCACGGAAGCCTGAATGAAAAACTGTTTTTT. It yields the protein CSAPHGSLNEKLFF.

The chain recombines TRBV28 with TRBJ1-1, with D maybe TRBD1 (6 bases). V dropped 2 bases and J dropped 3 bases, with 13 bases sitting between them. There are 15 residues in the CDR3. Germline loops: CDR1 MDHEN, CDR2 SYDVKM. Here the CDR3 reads CASSLPVGGHTEAFF. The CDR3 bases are TGTGCCAGCAGTTTACCGGTAGGGGGTCACACTGAAGCTTTCTTT.

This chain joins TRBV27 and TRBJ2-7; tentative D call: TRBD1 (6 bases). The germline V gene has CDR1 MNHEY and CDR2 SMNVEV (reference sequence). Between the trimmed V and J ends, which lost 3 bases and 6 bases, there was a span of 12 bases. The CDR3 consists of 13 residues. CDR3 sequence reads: CASSFQTGSEQYF. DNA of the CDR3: TGTGCCAGCAGTTTCCAAACAGGGTCCGAGCAGTACTTC.

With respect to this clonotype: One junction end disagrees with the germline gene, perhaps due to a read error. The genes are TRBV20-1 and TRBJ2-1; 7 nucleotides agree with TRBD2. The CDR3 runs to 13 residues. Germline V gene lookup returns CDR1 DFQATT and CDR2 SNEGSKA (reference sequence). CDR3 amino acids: CSVRDDGTTKQFF. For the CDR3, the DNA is TGCAGTGTTAGAGATGACGGGACTACGAAGCAGTTCTTC.

The chain's CDR3 is CSARDALAGVNEQFF. The DNA for the CDR3 is TGCAGTGCTAGAGATGCACTAGCGGGGGTTAATGAGCAGTTCTTC. The J gene is TRBJ2-1, the V gene TRBV20-1, with 11 positions matching TRBD2. The CDR3 covers 15 residues. The V segment lost 0 bases and the J segment 7 bases; nucleotides outside the gene matches: 5. From germline, CDR1 is DFQATT and CDR2 SNEGSKA (reference sequence).

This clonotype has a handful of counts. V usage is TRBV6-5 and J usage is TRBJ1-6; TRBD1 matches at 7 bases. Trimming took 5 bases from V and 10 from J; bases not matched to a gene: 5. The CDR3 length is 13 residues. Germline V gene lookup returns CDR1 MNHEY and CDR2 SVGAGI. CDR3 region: CASSDRVGSPLHF. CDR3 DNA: TGTGCCAGCAGTGACAGGGTCGGATCACCCCTCCACTTT.

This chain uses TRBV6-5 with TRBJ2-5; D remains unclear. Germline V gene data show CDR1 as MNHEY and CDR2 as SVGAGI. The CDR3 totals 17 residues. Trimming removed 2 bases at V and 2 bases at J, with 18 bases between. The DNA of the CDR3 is TGTGCCAGCAGTTACCGCACCATAGGGTCGGTGCAAGAGACCCAGTACTTC. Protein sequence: CASSYRTIGSVQETQYF.